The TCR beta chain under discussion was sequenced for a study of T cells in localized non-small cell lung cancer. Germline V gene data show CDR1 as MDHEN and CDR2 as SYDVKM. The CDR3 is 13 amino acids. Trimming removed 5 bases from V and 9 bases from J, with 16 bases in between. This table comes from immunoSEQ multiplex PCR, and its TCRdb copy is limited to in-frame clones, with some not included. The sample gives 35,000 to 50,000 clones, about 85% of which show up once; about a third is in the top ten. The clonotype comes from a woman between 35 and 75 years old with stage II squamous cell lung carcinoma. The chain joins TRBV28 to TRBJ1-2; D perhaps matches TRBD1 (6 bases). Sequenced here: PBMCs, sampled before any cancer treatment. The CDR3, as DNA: TGTGCCAGCAGTCAATGGACAGCCGGTCGCTACACCTTC. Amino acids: CASSQWTAGRYTF.